The 8 T cell receptor beta chains below were found in one sample sequenced in a study of shared clonotypes between healthy human individuals. Assay used: immunoSEQ multiplex PCR; TCRdb lists only in-frame clones, some missing. In the table there are about 1 million clones, roughly 70% of which are singletons. What was sequenced was memory CD4+ T cells sorted from blood. The subset is: CD45RA-negative fraction. Receptors were obtained from a man between 18 and 29 years old in good health.

V and J are TRBV25-1 and TRBJ2-1; no reliable D call. This CDR3 region has 14 residues. V lost 1 base, J lost 4 bases, and 8 bases lay in between. The germline gives CDR1 MGHDK, CDR2 SYGVNS. DNA of the CDR3: TGTGCCAGCAGTGAATGGAAAGAGTACAATGAGCAGTTCTTC. It codes for CASSEWKEYNEQFF.

This clone occurred once. The gene calls are TRBV9 and TRBJ2-7, with D perhaps TRBD2 (6 bases). The germline V gene has CDR1 SGDLS and CDR2 YYNGEE. V lost 4 bases, J lost 2 bases, and 19 bases lay in between. The CDR3 totals 16 residues. The DNA of the CDR3 is TGTGCCAGCAGCAAGACTAGGCCCTCCCCCACCTACGAGCAGTACTTC. Its translation is CASSKTRPSPTYEQYF.

J is TRBJ1-2 and V is TRBV5-1; 8 nucleotides line up with TRBD1. V dropped 0 bases and J dropped 0; count of bases not matched to a gene: 10. Germline V gene lookup returns CDR1 SGHRS and CDR2 YFSETQ. The CDR3 extends over 18 amino acids. The CDR3 sequence is CASSLGRTGSAANYGYTF. The CDR3, as DNA: TGCGCCAGCAGCTTGGGGAGGACAGGGAGCGCGGCTAACTATGGCTACACCTTC.

This clone has a single count. The V and J genes are TRBV27 and TRBJ1-6, with 7 positions matching TRBD1. The CDR3 is made up of 14 amino acids. In germline, CDR1 is MNHEY, CDR2 SMNVEV (reference sequence). After removal of 2 bases from V and 10 bases from J, the junction contained 5 bases not matched to a gene. The CDR3 bases are TGTGCCAGCAGTTTAAAAACAGGGGAATCACCCCTCCACTTT. Protein: CASSLKTGESPLHF.

Concerning this clone itself: The sample contains more than one DNA sequence encoding this CDR3. The CDR3 DNA is TGTGCCAGCAGCGTCGGAAGGGGAGAGACCCAGTACTTC. Protein sequence: CASSVGRGETQYF. This chain connects TRBV9 to TRBJ2-5; the D gene is possibly TRBD1 (5 bases). The CDR3 consists of 13 residues. V was clipped by 2 bases and J by 4 bases, with 9 bases between them. Germline V gene lookup returns CDR1 SGDLS and CDR2 YYNGEE.

The chain couples TRBV13 to TRBJ2-3; maybe TRBD1 (5 bases). Germline V gene lookup returns CDR1 PRHDT and CDR2 FYEKMQ (reference sequence). The CDR3 is made up of 16 amino acids. The ends were cut back, 3 bases at V and 11 bases at J, with 24 bases in the middle. CDR3 nucleotide sequence: TGTGCCAGCAGCTTGGACGCACCGGACACTTCCAATGGGCAGTATTTT. This translates into CASSLDAPDTSNGQYF.

This rearrangement joins TRBV5-5 to TRBJ1-1, with D hard to call. The CDR3 loop spans 14 amino acids. Germline CDR1 and CDR2: SGHKS and YYEKEE (reference sequence). The V end was cut by 0 bases, the J end by 0 bases, with 6 bases between. The CDR3 spells CASSLGVMNTEAFF. The DNA of the CDR3 is TGTGCCAGCAGCTTGGGGGTCATGAACACTGAAGCTTTCTTT.

This chain links TRBV5-5 with TRBJ1-6, with D unresolved. CDR1 SGHKS and CDR2 YYEKEE come from the germline V gene (reference sequence). V lost 0 bases, J lost 6 bases, and 7 bases lay in between. The CDR3 has 14 residues. The CDR3 protein is CASSLVSTNSPLHF. For the CDR3, the DNA is TGTGCCAGCAGCTTGGTTTCCACTAATTCACCCCTCCACTTT.